The present TCR beta chain was sequenced within a study of T cells in Graves' hyperthyroidism and ophthalmopathy. Study-level background: Pretreatment peripheral blood was obtained at initial diagnosis. Findings and limits, study-wide: Clonotypes that were expanded in thyroid above 0.001 mostly appeared in blood too.

This clonotype was detected many times. Its antigen is not known. V was pared by 0 bases and J by 7 bases, with 12 bases between. CDR3 size: 15 residues. TCR beta CDR3 regions were amplified from RNA. Researchers ran a first-round RT-PCR on the TCR CDR3 using the HTBI primer set. A single record per CDR3 protein comes from TCRdb applying MiXCR to the multiplex PCR reads. The table has around 350,000 distinct CDR3 sequences, more than 14% seen once. The TCR originated in a woman in her twenties or thirties with Graves' ophthalmopathy. The sequenced sample consisted of blood. The chain uses TRBV12-3 or TRBV12-4 and TRBJ1-4; the D is unclear. The CDR3 DNA is TGTGCCAGCAGTTTAGCGGAAGGAGGCGTTGAAAAACTGTTTTTT. It is translated as CASSLAEGGVEKLFF.